Listed here is a single T cell receptor beta chain. The antigen remains unidentified. The length of the CDR3 is 10 residues. Germline values: CDR1 MNHNY, CDR2 SVGAGI (reference sequence). V was clipped by 10 bases and J by 10 bases, with 14 bases between them. This sample's treatment: oral pan-JAK inhibitor, 5-10 mg twice daily. Sorted out of PBMCs were CD4+ T cells and CD8+ T cells. This entry is derived from a study of CD8+ T cells in alopecia areata. Findings and limits, study-wide: Because one nonresponder was included, the link of baseline CD8+ expansion to response is considered uncertain. Higher clonality was seen in lesional scalp than in normal scalp, especially in alopecia totalis/universalis.

Reverse transcription of extracted RNA yielded cDNA, which provided the sequencing template. Method: immunoSEQ multiplex PCR; TCRdb's copy keeps in-frame clones and lacks some. The sample holds 80,000 to 100,000 clones, 40% to 50% seen once. The material was CD8+ T cells sorted from blood, obtained at week 24, from a patient treated with tofacitinib. The chain is built from TRBV6-6 and TRBJ2-7, with D perhaps TRBD2 (7 bases). The TCR sequence derives from a human donor with alopecia areata. The CDR3 spells CATAGAGQYF. The CDR3 DNA reads TGTGCCACGGCGGGGGCGGGACAGTACTTC.